The 26 T cell receptor beta chains below come from one sample, sequenced in a study of blood T cell repertoires in COVID-19. TCRdb keeps only in-frame clones here, not all; method: immunoSEQ multiplex PCR. The sample holds around 62,000 clones, 70% to 90% seen once. Sequencing was done on a sample of peripheral blood. The origin of the receptors is a woman aged 55-69 years with acute or convalescent COVID-19.

V usage is TRBV6-1 and J usage is TRBJ2-5; 12 positions agree with TRBD2. Looked up from germline, CDR1 is MNHNS and CDR2 is SASEGT. V shed 2 bases and J 2 bases; nucleotides not matched to a gene: 0. This CDR3 comprises 15 residues. The CDR3 is CASSELAGGQETQYF. For the CDR3, the DNA is TGTGCCAGCAGTGAACTAGCGGGGGGGCAAGAGACCCAGTACTTC.

In this sample, this clone turned up once. This chain joins TRBV19 and TRBJ1-2, with D possibly matching TRBD1 (6 bases). Trimming shortened V by 5 bases and J by 4 bases, and 26 bases separated the two germline ends. The CDR3 sequence is 18 residues long. Germline-derived CDR1 and CDR2 are LNHDA and SQIVND (reference sequence). This CDR3 reads CASSPPQQGGVKSYGYTF. In DNA, the CDR3 is TGTGCCAGTAGTCCCCCTCAACAGGGAGGGGTAAAGAGCTATGGCTACACCTTC.

The V call is TRBV5-1, the J call TRBJ2-3; TRBD2 might be the D (6 bases). The germline gives CDR1 SGHRS, CDR2 YFSETQ. The CDR3 covers 18 residues. The ends were cut back, 6 bases at V and 1 base at J, with 24 bases in the middle. The CDR3 bases are TGCGCCAGCACCCTAGCCGGGGGTCGCGGCGATGGCACAGATACGCAGTATTTT. It translates to CASTLAGGRGDGTDTQYF.

V usage is TRBV11-2 and J usage is TRBJ2-1, with 8 nucleotides matching TRBD2. CDR1 and CDR2 from the germline V gene are SGHAT and FQNNGV. The V gene end was trimmed by 5 bases and the J gene end by 6 bases; junction bases not matched to a gene: 9. The CDR3 is made up of 15 amino acids. Here the CDR3 DNA reads TGTGCCAGCAGCCGGGAGGGGAATCTTCTCAATGAGCAGTTCTTC. Translating it yields CASSREGNLLNEQFF.

This clone was observed a single time. This chain links TRBV20-1 with TRBJ1-2; D unresolved. Germline assignment: CDR1 DFQATT and CDR2 SNEGSKA (reference sequence). With 3 bases removed from V and 5 bases from J, the gap between germline ends came to 16 bases. This CDR3 has 14 amino acids. CDR3 bases: TGCAGTGCTAGTGCTAGGCCCAATACTTATGGCTACACCTTC. Translating gives CSASARPNTYGYTF.

The V and J genes are TRBV3-1 (or the pseudogene TRBV3-2) and TRBJ1-2; 7 bases align to TRBD1. The CDR3 is 13 amino acids. Trimming removed 5 bases from V and 6 bases from J; junction bases left unmatched: 6. Germline lookup yields CDR1 LGHDT and CDR2 YNNKEL (reference sequence). CDR3 coding DNA: TGTGCCAGCAGCACCTTCCAGGGGGATGGCTACACCTTC. Translating it yields CASSTFQGDGYTF.

The chain employs TRBV28 and TRBJ1-1; D might be TRBD1 (6 bases). V lost 6 bases and J 4 bases, leaving 15 bases between the germline ends. Germline CDR1 reads MDHEN; CDR2 reads SYDVKM. CDR3 length: 14 residues. CDR3 sequence (DNA): TGTGCCAGCAGCAGCAGCAGGGGCGGCACTGAAGCTTTCTTT. Translating it yields CASSSSRGGTEAFF.

This rearrangement joins TRBV2 to TRBJ1-2; 7 bases align to TRBD1. V dropped 6 bases and J dropped 8; count of bases not matched to a gene: 12. Germline V gene lookup returns CDR1 SNHLY and CDR2 FYNNEI. This CDR3 has 14 residues. The CDR3: CASRRTTGSQGYTF. Written as DNA, the CDR3 is TGTGCCAGCAGGCGAACGACAGGGTCTCAGGGCTACACCTTC.

This sequence joins TRBV5-1 and TRBJ2-3; TRBD2 matches 9 bases. The J segment lost 1 base and the V segment lost 1 base, leaving 7 bases of the junction unmatched. The CDR3 loop spans 17 amino acids. CDR1 and CDR2 from the germline V gene are SGHRS and YFSETQ. CDR3 nucleotide sequence: TGCGCCAGCAGCTTGAGCAGCGGGGGGCGAGGCACAGATACGCAGTATTTT. This encodes CASSLSSGGRGTDTQYF.

The chain couples TRBV7-9 to TRBJ1-1; 8 nucleotides agree with TRBD1. The V and J ends lost 1 base and 5 bases, in that order; junction bases with no gene match: 12. Germline V gene data show CDR1 as SEHNR and CDR2 as FQNEAQ (reference sequence). The CDR3 consists of 17 residues. CDR3 loop: CASSLVSGGFFTTEAFF. CDR3 DNA: TGTGCCAGCAGCTTAGTTTCAGGGGGCTTTTTTACGACTGAAGCTTTCTTT. Full variable domain (outside the CDR3, taken from reference TRBV7-9 and TRBJ1-1): DTGVSQNPRHKITKRGQNVTFRCDPISEHNRLYWYRQTLGQGPEFLTYFQNEAQLEKSRLLSDRFSAERPKGSFSTLEIQRTEQGDSAMYLCASSLVSGGFFTTEAFFGQGTRLTVV.

This chain uses TRBV29-1 with TRBJ1-1; 8 bases align to TRBD1. Germline CDR1 is SQVTM and CDR2 is ANQGSEA. Trimming cost V 7 bases and J 7 bases; bases outside gene matches: 5. The CDR3 consists of 11 residues. The CDR3: CSDDRGGEAFF. DNA for the CDR3: TGCAGCGATGACAGGGGCGGTGAAGCTTTCTTT.

The rearrangement uses TRBV19 and TRBJ2-2, with TRBD1 matching 9 bases. This CDR3 has 14 residues. Germline CDR1 is LNHDA and CDR2 is SQIVND (reference sequence). V shed 7 bases and J 3 bases; nucleotides not matched to a gene: 3. The CDR3 is CASTRQGDTGELFF. DNA for the CDR3: TGTGCCAGTACCCGACAGGGGGACACCGGGGAGCTGTTTTTT.

This chain connects TRBV7-2 to TRBJ2-5; D ambiguous. Germline V gene data show CDR1 as SGHTA and CDR2 as FQGNSA. There are 11 residues in the CDR3. V lost 4 bases to trimming and J lost 5 bases, with 5 bases between them. CDR3 sequence reads: CASSYRETQYF. In DNA, the CDR3 is TGTGCCAGCAGCTACCGGGAGACCCAGTACTTC.

V is TRBV6-5 and J is TRBJ2-1, with 8 nucleotides matching TRBD2. This CDR3 is 12 amino acids long. After removal of 6 bases from V and 10 bases from J, the junction contained 5 bases not matched to a gene. Germline lookup yields CDR1 MNHEY and CDR2 SVGAGI. The CDR3: CASRGTGGEQFF. As DNA, the CDR3 is TGTGCCAGCAGGGGAACGGGAGGGGAGCAGTTCTTC.

The rearrangement uses TRBV7-3 and TRBJ2-2, with TRBD1 identical over 8 bases. V was clipped by 5 bases and J by 4 bases; unmatched bases: 3. CDR1 SGHTA and CDR2 FQGTGA come from the germline V gene. The CDR3 covers 14 residues. In nucleotides, the CDR3 is TGTGCCAGCAGCCGACAGGGGCTCACCGGGGAGCTGTTTTTT. Translating it yields CASSRQGLTGELFF.

Comment on this clone: The same CDR3 also results from other DNA sequences found in this sample. This chain uses TRBV5-1 with TRBJ2-2; maybe TRBD1 (6 bases). Germline CDR1 is SGHRS and CDR2 is YFSETQ. The CDR3 loop spans 15 amino acids. V lost 0 bases and J 3 bases, leaving 9 bases between the germline ends. The CDR3 region is CASSLEQGYTGELFF. The CDR3, as DNA: TGCGCCAGCAGCTTGGAACAGGGTTACACCGGGGAGCTGTTTTTT. Complete variable domain (other parts from reference TRBV5-1 and TRBJ2-2): KAGVTQTPRYLIKTRGQQVTLSCSPISGHRSVSWYQQTPGQGLQFLFEYFSETQRNKGNFPGRFSGRQFSNSRSEMNVSTLELGDSALYLCASSLEQGYTGELFFGEGSRLTVL.

In its sample, this clone was seen once. V gene TRBV4-1 combines with J gene TRBJ1-5; 10 bases align to TRBD1. This CDR3 spans 13 amino acids. Germline CDR1 and CDR2: MGHRA and YSYEKL. V dropped 4 bases and J dropped 10; count of bases not matched to a gene: 4. In DNA, the CDR3 is TGCGCCAGCAGCCGGGGGACAGGGGCTCCCCAGCATTTT. It codes for CASSRGTGAPQHF.

The V gene is TRBV4-1, the J gene TRBJ1-6; no clear D. V lost 1 base and J lost 8, with 12 bases in between. This CDR3 has 15 residues. Germline V gives CDR1 MGHRA, CDR2 YSYEKL. CDR3 nucleotide sequence: TGCGCCAGCAGCCAAGTTCGAGGGATCGATTCACCCCTCCACTTT. Translating gives CASSQVRGIDSPLHF.

V is TRBV4-1 and J is TRBJ1-2; no clear D. Trimming removed 4 bases from V and 0 bases from J, with 15 bases in between. Germline values: CDR1 MGHRA, CDR2 YSYEKL. The length of the CDR3 is 16 residues. Here the CDR3 DNA reads TGCGCCAGCAGCCCCGATCGGCAGGAAGCTAACTATGGCTACACCTTC. Protein product: CASSPDRQEANYGYTF.

The chain uses TRBV19 and TRBJ1-5, with D perhaps matching TRBD1 (6 bases). There are 14 residues in the CDR3. Germline loops: CDR1 LNHDA, CDR2 SQIVND (reference sequence). Trimming stripped 1 base from V and 4 bases from J, with 8 bases between. The CDR3 sequence: CASSIVGANQPQHF. DNA for the CDR3: TGTGCCAGTAGTATAGTGGGGGCTAATCAGCCCCAGCATTTT.

The chain uses TRBV7-2 and TRBJ2-5; D might be TRBD1 (7 bases). The ends were cut back, 3 bases at V and 5 bases at J, with 13 bases in the middle. The CDR3 is 14 amino acids. Germline CDR1 SGHTA, CDR2 FQGNSA. CDR3 loop: CASSFDRAGETQYF. The CDR3 nucleotides read TGTGCCAGCAGCTTCGACAGGGCGGGGGAGACCCAGTACTTC.

The chain is built from TRBV5-8 and TRBJ2-5; D is perhaps TRBD2 (6 bases). The CDR3 consists of 17 residues. Per the germline V gene, CDR1 is SGHTS and CDR2 is YDEGEE. V lost 0 bases, J lost 5 bases, and 20 bases lay in between. DNA for the CDR3: TGTGCCAGCAGCTTGGCCTGGGGCCAGGGAGGTCTGGAGACCCAGTACTTC. It codes for CASSLAWGQGGLETQYF.

The chain has TRBV6-5 and TRBJ2-1, with 8 bases that match TRBD1. This CDR3 is built from 13 residues. With V trimmed by 7 bases and J by 6 bases, 5 bases remained unmatched. Germline V gene data show CDR1 as MNHEY and CDR2 as SVGAGI. The CDR3 DNA reads as TGTGCCAGCAAAGAAACAGGGGGCAATGAGCAGTTCTTC. Protein product: CASKETGGNEQFF.

The chain links TRBV5-8 to TRBJ1-1, with TRBD1 matching over 8 bases. Per germline, CDR1 SGHTS and CDR2 YDEGEE. The ends lost 4 bases at V and 1 base at J; junction bases unmatched: 6. The length of the CDR3 is 15 residues. This CDR3 is CASSIGQGRNTEAFF. The CDR3 DNA reads as TGTGCCAGCAGCATAGGACAGGGCCGGAACACTGAAGCTTTCTTT.

This sequence joins TRBV9 and TRBJ2-4; a possible D gene is TRBD1 (5 bases). CDR1 is SGDLS and CDR2 is YYNGEE in the germline V gene. Trimming removed 1 base at V and 4 bases at J, with 15 bases between. This CDR3 contains 16 residues. CDR3 amino acids: CASSVSTSGLKNIQYF. CDR3 coding DNA: TGTGCCAGCAGCGTATCAACCTCAGGGTTGAAAAACATTCAGTACTTC.

The chain links TRBV9 to TRBJ1-1, with D possibly TRBD1 on 6 matching bases. The CDR3 loop spans 16 amino acids. Germline assignment: CDR1 SGDLS and CDR2 YYNGEE. V was clipped by 0 bases and J by 1 base, with 13 bases between them. The CDR3 DNA reads TGTGCCAGCAGCGTAGGTCGGACAGCTACGAACACTGAAGCTTTCTTT. Encoded protein: CASSVGRTATNTEAFF.